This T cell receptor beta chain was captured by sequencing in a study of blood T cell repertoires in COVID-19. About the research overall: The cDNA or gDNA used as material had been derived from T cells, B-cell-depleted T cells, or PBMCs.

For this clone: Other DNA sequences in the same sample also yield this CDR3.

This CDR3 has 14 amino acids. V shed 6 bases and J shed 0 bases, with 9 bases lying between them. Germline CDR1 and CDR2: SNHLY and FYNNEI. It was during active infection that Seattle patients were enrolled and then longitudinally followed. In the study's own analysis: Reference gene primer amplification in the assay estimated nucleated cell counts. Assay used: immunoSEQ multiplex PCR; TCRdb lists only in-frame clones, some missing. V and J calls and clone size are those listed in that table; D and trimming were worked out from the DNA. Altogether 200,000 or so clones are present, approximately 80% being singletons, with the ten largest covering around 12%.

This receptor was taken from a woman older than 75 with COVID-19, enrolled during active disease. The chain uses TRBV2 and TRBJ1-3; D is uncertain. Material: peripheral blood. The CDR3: CASSAGGSGNTIYF. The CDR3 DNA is TGTGCCAGCAGCGCGGGTGGCTCTGGAAACACCATATATTTT.